One TCR beta chain is described in this entry. Its antigen is not identified. The CDR3 has 12 residues. CDR1 is GTSNPN, CDR2 SVGIG, per germline (reference sequence). Trimming stripped 0 bases from V and 9 bases from J, with 6 bases between. The whole isolated RNA underwent reverse transcription, so sequencing captured expressed TCRB transcripts. It was found that naive, central memory and regulatory T cell samples averaged roughly 3.6 million reads. Method: immunoSEQ multiplex PCR; TCRdb's copy keeps in-frame clones and lacks some. The table shows 310,000 or so clones, with approximately 11% occurring only once. Central memory, naive, regulatory and stem cell-like memory CD4+ cells were sorted by CD45RO/CCR7/CD25/CD127/CD95/CD27. This record comes from a study of beta chain features in type 1 diabetes. The study's findings and limits: Type 1 diabetes patients had TCRB CDR3s that were shorter (moderately but significantly so) in all four CD4+ subsets.

The material sequenced was naive CD4+ T cells from blood. The receptor was derived from a woman aged 25 to 39 in good health. The chain combines TRBV30 with TRBJ1-6; no clear D gene. The CDR3 is CAWSVFGSPLHF. The CDR3 DNA follows: TGTGCCTGGAGTGTGTTCGGTTCACCCCTCCACTTT.